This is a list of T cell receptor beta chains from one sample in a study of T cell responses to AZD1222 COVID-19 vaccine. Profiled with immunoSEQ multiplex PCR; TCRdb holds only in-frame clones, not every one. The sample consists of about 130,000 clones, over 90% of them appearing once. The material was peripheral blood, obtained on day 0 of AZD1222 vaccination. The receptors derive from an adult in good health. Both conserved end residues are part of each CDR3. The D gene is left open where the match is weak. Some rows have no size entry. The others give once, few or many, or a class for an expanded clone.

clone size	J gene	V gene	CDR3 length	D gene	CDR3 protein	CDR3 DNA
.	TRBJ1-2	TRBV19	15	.	CASSISDRRNYGYTF	TGTGCCAGTAGTATATCAGACAGACGTAACTATGGCTACACCTTC
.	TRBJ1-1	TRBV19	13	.	CASSRFGGIEAFF	TGTGCCAGTAGTCGATTCGGGGGAATTGAAGCTTTCTTT
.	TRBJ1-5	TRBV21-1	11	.	CASPVREPQHF	TGTGCCAGCCCGGTTAGGGAGCCCCAGCATTTT
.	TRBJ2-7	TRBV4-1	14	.	CASTPSPVGYEQYF	TGCGCCAGCACCCCCAGCCCAGTTGGCTACGAGCAGTACTTC
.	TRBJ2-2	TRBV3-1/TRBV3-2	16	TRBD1	CASSARGQGDPGELFF	TGTGCCAGCAGCGCCCGGGGACAGGGAGACCCCGGGGAGCTGTTTTTT
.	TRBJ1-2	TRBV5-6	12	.	CASSLSGAGYTF	TGTGCCAGCAGCTTGTCGGGGGCCGGCTACACCTTC
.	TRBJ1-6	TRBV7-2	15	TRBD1	CASSLSGTGVSPLHF	TGTGCCAGCAGCCTATCCGGGACAGGGGTTTCACCCCTCCACTTT
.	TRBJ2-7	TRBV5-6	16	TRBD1	CASSSEQGNYIYEQYF	TGTGCCAGCAGCTCGGAACAGGGGAACTATATCTACGAGCAGTACTTC
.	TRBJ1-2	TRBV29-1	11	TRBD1	CSAGQGGGYTF	TGCAGCGCTGGACAGGGCGGAGGCTACACCTTC
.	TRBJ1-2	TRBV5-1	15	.	CASRRRDMRDRGYTF	TGCGCCAGCCGACGCAGGGACATGAGGGATCGTGGCTACACCTTC
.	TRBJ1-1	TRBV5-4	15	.	CASSLGGRGNTEAFF	TGTGCCAGCAGCTTGGGCGGTAGGGGGAACACTGAAGCTTTCTTT
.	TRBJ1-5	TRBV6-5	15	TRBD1	CASRTGGHGNQPQHF	TGTGCCAGCAGGACAGGGGGCCACGGCAATCAGCCCCAGCATTTT
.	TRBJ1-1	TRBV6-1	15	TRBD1	CASSEVPYRGPEAFF	TGTGCCAGCAGTGAAGTCCCTTACAGGGGACCTGAAGCTTTCTTT
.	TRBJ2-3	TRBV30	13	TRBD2	CAWTGGMWDTQYF	TGTGCCTGGACCGGGGGGATGTGGGATACGCAGTATTTT
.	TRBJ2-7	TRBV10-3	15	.	CAISEGGISSYEQYF	TGTGCCATCAGTGAAGGGGGGATCAGCTCCTACGAGCAGTACTTC
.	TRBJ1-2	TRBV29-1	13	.	CSVTGTADDGYTF	TGCAGCGTGACCGGGACGGCAGATGATGGCTACACCTTC
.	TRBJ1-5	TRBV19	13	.	CASSPTAQPPQHF	TGTGCCAGTAGCCCAACAGCTCAACCGCCCCAGCATTTT
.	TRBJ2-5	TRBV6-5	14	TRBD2	CATGLAGEGETQYF	TGTGCCACTGGACTAGCGGGGGAGGGGGAGACCCAGTACTTC
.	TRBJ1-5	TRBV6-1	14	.	CASSEQAGNQPQHF	TGTGCCAGCAGTGAACAGGCGGGCAATCAGCCCCAGCATTTT
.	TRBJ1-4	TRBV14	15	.	CASSQGVATNEKLFF	TGTGCCAGCAGCCAGGGGGTGGCGACTAATGAAAAACTGTTTTTT
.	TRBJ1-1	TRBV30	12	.	CAWSTQGRGAFF	TGTGCCTGGAGTACGCAGGGTCGGGGAGCTTTCTTT
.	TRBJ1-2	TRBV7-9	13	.	CADKVAANYGYTF	TGTGCGGACAAGGTGGCGGCTAACTATGGCTACACCTTC
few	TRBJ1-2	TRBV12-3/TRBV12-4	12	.	CASSLSGNGYTF	TGTGCCAGCAGTTTATCAGGGAATGGCTACACCTTC
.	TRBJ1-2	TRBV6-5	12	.	CASFTDHYGYTF	TGTGCCAGCTTTACAGACCACTATGGCTACACCTTC
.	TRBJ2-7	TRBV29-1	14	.	CSVELWAGNNEQYF	TGCAGCGTTGAACTTTGGGCAGGGAATAACGAGCAGTACTTC
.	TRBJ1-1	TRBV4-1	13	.	CASSPLGTTEAFF	TGCGCCAGCAGCCCCCTAGGGACCACTGAAGCTTTCTTT
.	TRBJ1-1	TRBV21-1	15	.	CASSPWTGLSTEAFF	TGTGCCAGCAGCCCTTGGACGGGATTAAGCACTGAAGCTTTCTTT
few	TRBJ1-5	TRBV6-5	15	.	CASSSGLNSNQPQHF	TGTGCCAGCAGTTCCGGACTAAATAGCAATCAGCCCCAGCATTTT
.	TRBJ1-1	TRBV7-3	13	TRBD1	CASSTDRANEAFF	TGTGCCAGCAGCACGGACAGGGCAAATGAAGCTTTCTTT
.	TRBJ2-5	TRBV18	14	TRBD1	CASSPWTGGETQYF	TGTGCCAGCTCCCCGTGGACAGGCGGGGAGACCCAGTACTTC
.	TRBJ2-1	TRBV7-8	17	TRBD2	CASSLAQAGGDPGKQFF	TGTGCCAGCAGCTTAGCGCAGGCGGGGGGGGACCCCGGGAAGCAGTTCTTC
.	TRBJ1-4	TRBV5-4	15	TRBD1	CASSSETGGREKLFF	TGTGCCAGCAGCTCAGAGACAGGGGGAAGAGAAAAACTGTTTTTT
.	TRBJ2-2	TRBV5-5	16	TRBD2	CASSLSRGGNTGELFF	TGTGCCAGCAGCTTGTCGCGGGGGGGGAACACCGGGGAGCTGTTTTTT
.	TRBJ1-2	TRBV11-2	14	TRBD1	CASSLETGAYGYTF	TGTGCCAGCAGCTTAGAGACAGGGGCCTATGGCTACACCTTC
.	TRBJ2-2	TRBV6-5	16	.	CASSYAELHNTGELFF	TGTGCCAGCAGTTACGCCGAACTCCATAACACCGGGGAGCTGTTTTTT
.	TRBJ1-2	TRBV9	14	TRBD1	CASSVDIGTDGYTF	TGTGCCAGCAGCGTAGATATCGGGACAGATGGCTACACCTTC
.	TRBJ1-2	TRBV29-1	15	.	CSVKPHGKVTGGYTF	TGCAGCGTTAAGCCCCACGGGAAGGTGACGGGTGGCTACACCTTC
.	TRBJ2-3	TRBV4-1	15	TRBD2	CASSPSGLAANTQYF	TGCGCCAGCAGCCCCTCCGGACTAGCGGCGAATACGCAGTATTTT
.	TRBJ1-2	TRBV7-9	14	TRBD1	CASSLAGQGHGYTF	TGTGCCAGCAGCTTAGCAGGACAGGGTCACGGCTACACCTTC
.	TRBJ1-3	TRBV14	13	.	CASSGLSGNTIYF	TGTGCCAGCAGCGGCCTCTCTGGAAACACCATATATTTT